These 31 T cell receptor beta chains share one sample of origin, sequenced in a study of identifying expanded T cells in peripheral blood. Sequenced by immunoSEQ multiplex PCR; TCRdb stores in-frame clones only, minus some. The sample has about 76,000 clones; 80% to 90% are singletons. Sequencing used blood. The receptors were sampled from a person between 18 and 70 years old in good health.

This chain uses TRBV28 with TRBJ2-7, with unresolved D. The germline CDR1 and CDR2 sequences are MDHEN and SYDVKM. The length of the CDR3 is 14 residues. Trimming removed 8 bases from V and 2 bases from J, with 16 bases in between. The DNA for the CDR3 is TGTGCCAGCCTCCTATCCAAGGGAACCTACGAGCAGTACTTC. This translates into CASLLSKGTYEQYF.

This chain connects TRBV19 to TRBJ2-1; 10 bases align to TRBD2. This CDR3 region has 14 residues. Germline CDR1 is LNHDA and CDR2 is SQIVND (reference sequence). With 5 bases clipped from V and 7 bases from J, the junction kept 5 bases outside the gene matches. CDR3 DNA sequence: TGTGCCAGTAGTCCAGCGGGAGGGGGGAATGAGCAGTTCTTC. Protein: CASSPAGGGNEQFF.

This clone was seen only once. V and J are TRBV25-1 and TRBJ1-3; no clear D. V was cut by 0 bases and J by 0 bases, with 12 bases left in between. The V gene's germline CDR1 is MGHDK and CDR2 SYGVNS. The CDR3 runs to 17 residues. The CDR3 region has the DNA TGTGCCAGCAGTGAATATGTCAGCGCGAACTCTGGAAACACCATATATTTT. It codes for CASSEYVSANSGNTIYF.

The chain joins TRBV18 to TRBJ2-3, with a weak D call TRBD1 (6 bases). This CDR3 region has 14 residues. The V end lost 6 bases, the J end lost 5 bases, and 15 bases lay between the germline ends. Germline V gene data show CDR1 as KGHSH and CDR2 as LQKENI. The CDR3 bases are TGTGCCAGCTCCCCAGGGGCCTCGGTAGATACGCAGTATTTT. Translating gives CASSPGASVDTQYF.

V is TRBV7-2 and J is TRBJ1-2; D is possibly TRBD1 (6 bases). The germline V and J ends were trimmed by 2 bases and 7 bases, with 14 bases remaining between them. The germline gives CDR1 SGHTA, CDR2 FQGNSA. There are 14 residues in the CDR3. The DNA of the CDR3 is TGTGCCAGCAGCTTAATGGGGGGGCCGCTTGGCTACACCTTC. This gives the protein CASSLMGGPLGYTF.

Only a few counts were recorded for this clone. V usage is TRBV4-1 and J usage is TRBJ1-1; a possible D gene is TRBD1 (6 bases). Germline-derived CDR1 and CDR2 are MGHRA and YSYEKL. Trimming took off 8 bases at V and 4 bases at J, with 14 bases between the two ends. The CDR3 is 13 residues long. The chain's CDR3 is CASQRGASTEAFF. CDR3 nucleotides: TGCGCCAGCCAAAGGGGGGCGAGCACTGAAGCTTTCTTT.

The chain couples TRBV25-1 to TRBJ2-3; 8 nucleotides match TRBD1. The CDR3 is 13 amino acids. V shed 8 bases and J 3 bases; nucleotides not matched to a gene: 4. Germline CDR1 reads MGHDK; CDR2 reads SYGVNS. CDR3 region: CASGRTGTDTQYF. The DNA of the CDR3 is TGTGCCAGCGGCCGGACAGGGACAGATACGCAGTATTTT.

The chain has TRBV6-5 and TRBJ2-3; TRBD2 agrees at 9 bases. V lost 4 bases and J lost 3; bases outside the gene matches: 8. The V gene's germline CDR1 is MNHEY and CDR2 SVGAGI. The CDR3 length is 16 residues. The CDR3 DNA reads as TGTGCCAGCAGTTTCCCTAGCGGGACTGAGACAGATACGCAGTATTTT. Residues: CASSFPSGTETDTQYF.

This clone came up once. The chain has TRBV5-1 and TRBJ1-4; D ambiguous. The CDR3 is 13 amino acids. CDR1 SGHRS and CDR2 YFSETQ come from the germline V gene. Trimming took off 4 bases at V and 6 bases at J, with 10 bases between the two ends. CDR3 residues: CASSPRRDEKLFF. In nucleotides, the CDR3 is TGCGCCAGCAGCCCCAGGAGGGATGAAAAACTGTTTTTT.

The rearrangement links TRBV28 to TRBJ2-1; 11 nucleotides agree with TRBD2. The CDR3 covers 16 residues. Germline V gene data show CDR1 as MDHEN and CDR2 as SYDVKM. V was pared by 5 bases and J by 0 bases, with 3 bases of the junction left unmatched. The CDR3 spells CASSAGTSGSYNEQFF. The CDR3, as DNA: TGTGCCAGCAGTGCCGGGACTAGCGGCTCCTACAATGAGCAGTTCTTC.

The CDR3 region is CASSELGSVNTEAFF. The CDR3 DNA follows: TGTGCCAGCAGCGAACTGGGATCCGTAAACACTGAAGCTTTCTTT. The chain recombines TRBV11-2 with TRBJ1-1; unclear D gene. The CDR3 loop spans 15 amino acids. V lost 5 bases to trimming and J lost 2 bases, with 15 bases between them. Germline CDR1 is SGHAT and CDR2 is FQNNGV. Complete variable domain (other parts from reference TRBV11-2 and TRBJ1-1): EAGVAQSPRYKIIEKRQSVAFWCNPISGHATLYWYQQILGQGPKLLIQFQNNGVVDDSQLPKDRFSAERLKGVDSTLKIQPAKLEDSAVYLCASSELGSVNTEAFFGQGTRLTVV.

The J gene is TRBJ2-7, the V gene TRBV19, with D possibly being TRBD2 (6 bases). In germline, CDR1 is LNHDA, CDR2 SQIVND (reference sequence). CDR3 length equals 13 residues. Trimming shortened V by 7 bases and J by 7 bases, and 17 bases separated the two germline ends. The CDR3 DNA sequence: TGTGCCAGTACCGGCGGGACCTTACGGGAGCAGTACTTC. The encoded protein is CASTGGTLREQYF.

The gene calls are TRBV7-9 and TRBJ1-2; no reliable D call. This CDR3 comprises 12 residues. Germline CDR1 and CDR2: SEHNR and FQNEAQ (reference sequence). Trimming took off 1 base at V and 6 bases at J, with 6 bases between the two ends. The DNA for the CDR3 is TGTGCCAGCAGCTTAGATGGGGATGGCTACACCTTC. Its translation is CASSLDGDGYTF.

The chain recombines TRBV10-3 with TRBJ2-7; unclear D gene. There are 13 residues in the CDR3. Trimming took off 3 bases at V and 2 bases at J, with 8 bases between the two ends. Germline assignment: CDR1 ENHRY and CDR2 SYGVKD. In DNA, the CDR3 is TGTGCCATCAGTGAAGGCCACCCCTACGAGCAGTACTTC. As protein: CAISEGHPYEQYF.

The rearrangement joins TRBV5-1 to TRBJ2-5, with 10 bases aligning to TRBD2. Trimming at V came to 3 bases and at J to 2 bases, leaving 7 bases not matched to a gene. The length of the CDR3 is 16 residues. Germline values: CDR1 SGHRS, CDR2 YFSETQ. CDR3 DNA sequence: TGCGCCAGCAGCTGGCGACTAGCGGGTCTTCAAGAGACCCAGTACTTC. As protein: CASSWRLAGLQETQYF. Looking up the rest from reference TRBV5-1 and TRBJ2-5 gives the full variable domain: KAGVTQTPRYLIKTRGQQVTLSCSPISGHRSVSWYQQTPGQGLQFLFEYFSETQRNKGNFPGRFSGRQFSNSRSEMNVSTLELGDSALYLCASSWRLAGLQETQYFGPGTRLLVL.

This clone was counted a few times. Other DNA sequences in this specimen translate into the identical CDR3. The chain carries TRBV7-9 and TRBJ2-3; D might be TRBD2 (5 bases). CDR1 and CDR2 from the germline V gene are SEHNR and FQNEAQ (reference sequence). This CDR3 is built from 12 residues. The ends were cut back, 7 bases at V and 6 bases at J, with 11 bases in the middle. CDR3 amino acids: CASTREGDTQYF. The CDR3 region has the DNA TGTGCCAGCACCCGAGAGGGCGATACGCAGTATTTT.

This chain uses TRBV7-2 with TRBJ1-2, with D possibly being TRBD1 (6 bases). V was cut by 1 base and J by 8 bases, with 11 bases left in between. The CDR3 contains 13 residues. Germline-derived CDR1 and CDR2 are SGHTA and FQGNSA. The CDR3 coding sequence is TGTGCCAGCAGCTTAGGCCCAGGGGACGGCTACACCTTC. Protein: CASSLGPGDGYTF.

V usage is TRBV11-2 and J usage is TRBJ2-3, with TRBD1 as a possible D gene (6 bases). CDR3 length equals 13 residues. Germline V lookup: CDR1 SGHAT, CDR2 FQNNGV. Trimming took off 8 bases at V and 10 bases at J, with 19 bases between the two ends. CDR3 in amino acids: CASGESRAGAQYF. CDR3 DNA: TGTGCCAGCGGAGAGAGCCGCGCAGGGGCGCAGTATTTT.

The chain combines TRBV28 with TRBJ1-4; a possible D gene is TRBD1 (6 bases). The CDR3 runs to 14 residues. V lost 6 bases to trimming and J lost 7 bases, with 15 bases between them. Germline CDR1 and CDR2: MDHEN and SYDVKM. Written as DNA, the CDR3 is TGTGCCAGCAGACCTCCAGGGGTTGGTGAAAAACTGTTTTTT. Amino acids: CASRPPGVGEKLFF.

The chain recombines TRBV19 with TRBJ1-5; D not resolved. Germline-derived CDR1 and CDR2 are LNHDA and SQIVND (reference sequence). There are 13 residues in the CDR3. The germline V and J ends were trimmed by 5 bases and 8 bases, with 13 bases remaining between them. The CDR3 spells CASSLARDKPQHF. The CDR3 nucleotides are TGTGCCAGTAGTCTGGCCCGGGATAAGCCCCAGCATTTT.

The chain couples TRBV9 to TRBJ1-2, with 7 positions matching TRBD1. Germline V gene data show CDR1 as SGDLS and CDR2 as YYNGEE. V was clipped by 4 bases and J by 2 bases; unmatched bases: 11. CDR3 length equals 16 residues. CDR3 in amino acids: CASSPPRGAFNYGYTF. The DNA for the CDR3 is TGTGCCAGCAGCCCCCCCAGGGGGGCTTTCAACTATGGCTACACCTTC.

This clone was picked up a small number of times. The V call is TRBV6-5, the J call TRBJ2-1, with 9 nucleotides matching TRBD2. Germline CDR1 is MNHEY and CDR2 is SVGAGI. The CDR3 extends over 14 amino acids. V lost 7 bases to trimming and J lost 5 bases; unmatched junction nucleotides: 6. The CDR3 DNA follows: TGTGCCAGCATGCGGGAGGGCCTCAACAATGAGCAGTTCTTC. Translating gives CASMREGLNNEQFF.

The gene calls are TRBV5-1 and TRBJ2-5; 8 positions match TRBD2. After removal of 0 bases from V and 3 bases from J, the junction contained 7 bases not matched to a gene. The CDR3 has 16 residues. CDR1 and CDR2 (germline): SGHRS, YFSETQ. The CDR3 spells CASSLASGSGEETQYF. The CDR3 DNA sequence: TGCGCCAGCAGCTTGGCCAGCGGGAGCGGGGAAGAGACCCAGTACTTC.

This clone was counted between two and nine times. The chain uses TRBV19 and TRBJ2-1; 9 nucleotides match TRBD2. The CDR3 consists of 17 residues. The V gene's germline CDR1 is LNHDA and CDR2 SQIVND (reference sequence). The ends lost 10 bases at V and 9 bases at J; junction bases unmatched: 22. This CDR3 reads CATESEVLAGRYCEQFF. DNA of the CDR3: TGTGCCACTGAGTCAGAGGTGCTAGCGGGAAGGTACTGTGAGCAGTTCTTC.

The chain is built from TRBV7-9 and TRBJ1-1; tentatively, D is TRBD1 (6 bases). CDR3 length: 14 residues. The V gene lost 2 bases and the J gene lost 1 base, with 8 bases spanning the gap. Germline V gene lookup returns CDR1 SEHNR and CDR2 FQNEAQ (reference sequence). CDR3 amino acids: CASSLSGQNTEAFF. CDR3 DNA: TGTGCCAGCAGCTTATCGGGACAGAACACTGAAGCTTTCTTT. The variable domain in full, completed from reference TRBV7-9 and TRBJ1-1, reads DTGVSQNPRHKITKRGQNVTFRCDPISEHNRLYWYRQTLGQGPEFLTYFQNEAQLEKSRLLSDRFSAERPKGSFSTLEIQRTEQGDSAMYLCASSLSGQNTEAFFGQGTRLTVV.

This chain uses TRBV6-5 with TRBJ2-7, with 8 bases aligning to TRBD2. Germline V gene data show CDR1 as MNHEY and CDR2 as SVGAGI. Losses at the gene ends were 6 bases for V and 2 bases for J; bases not matched to a gene: 6. The CDR3 extends over 14 amino acids. Here the CDR3 DNA reads TGTGCCAGCAGCCCAACTAGCGGAGCCTACGAGCAGTACTTC. Translation: CASSPTSGAYEQYF.

The chain joins TRBV11-3 to TRBJ2-1; D not resolved. Germline-derived CDR1 and CDR2 are SGHNT and YENEEA. This CDR3 is built from 14 residues. The V end lost 1 base, the J end lost 2 bases, and 6 bases lay between the germline ends. The CDR3 here is CASSLASTYNEQFF. The CDR3 nucleotides read TGTGCCAGCAGCTTAGCCTCAACCTACAATGAGCAGTTCTTC. The whole variable domain, filled in from reference TRBV11-3 and TRBJ2-1, reads EAGVVQSPRYKIIEKKQPVAFWCNPISGHNTLYWYLQNLGQGPELLIRYENEEAVDDSQLPKDRFSAERLKGVDSTLKIQPAELGDSAVYLCASSLASTYNEQFFGPGTRLTVL.

V and J are TRBV7-2 and TRBJ2-5; D uncertain. The CDR3 has 11 amino acids. Germline V lookup: CDR1 SGHTA, CDR2 FQGNSA. V was clipped by 3 bases and J by 5 bases, with 4 bases between them. The CDR3, as DNA: TGTGCCAGCAGCTTCGGCGAGACCCAGTACTTC. Protein: CASSFGETQYF.

The rearrangement links TRBV19 to TRBJ1-3; D is unresolved. Trimming removed 3 bases from V and 4 bases from J, with 13 bases in between. Germline CDR1 reads LNHDA; CDR2 reads SQIVND (reference sequence). This CDR3 comprises 15 residues. The CDR3 region has the DNA TGTGCCAGTAGTATCGGATACGAATACGGAAACACCATATATTTT. This gives the protein CASSIGYEYGNTIYF.

The CDR3 region has the DNA TGTGCCAGCAGCGCCGGACAGGGGGCATCCGAGCAGTACTTC. The encoded protein is CASSAGQGASEQYF. This chain joins TRBV9 and TRBJ2-7; 11 bases are a match to TRBD1. The CDR3 consists of 14 residues. The V gene's germline CDR1 is SGDLS and CDR2 YYNGEE. V dropped 3 bases and J dropped 6; count of bases not matched to a gene: 5.

V is TRBV7-9 and J is TRBJ2-4, with D possibly being TRBD1 (6 bases). The germline V gene encodes CDR1 SEHNR and CDR2 FQNEAQ (reference sequence). The CDR3 runs to 13 residues. Trimming left V 5 bases short and J 7 bases short, with 12 bases between. The CDR3 loop reads CASSTTGTNIQYF. CDR3 in DNA: TGTGCCAGCAGCACCACAGGGACCAACATTCAGTACTTC.